The clone carrying this T cell receptor (beta chain) was seen a handful of times. Antigen specificity is unknown. The sample is drawn from a study of tumor-infiltrating lymphocytes in primary liver carcinoma. Reverse transcription of roughly 470 ng total RNA with a constant-region primer produced TCR beta cDNA. Libraries covering TCR beta were generated through three nested multiplex PCR rounds (using a slightly modified ARM-PCR). Forward primers for TRBV1-TRBV30 and a C-beta reverse primer served the first two PCR rounds, at roughly 10 cycles each. TCRdb processed the multiplex PCR reads anew with MiXCR; each CDR3 protein has one entry. The sample records some 190,000 distinct CDR3 sequences, 50% to 75% being singletons. Unsorted whole blood yielded blood RNA, and germline DNA was extracted as well. Trimming took 5 bases from V and 12 from J; bases not matched to a gene: 11. The CDR3 extends over 13 amino acids.

Study-level points and caveats: Overlap in tumor-adjacent and tumor-blood pairs fell below that of tumor region pairs. Unsorted bulk processing meant the study did not compare CD4+ and CD8+ repertoires. The 250 largest clones made up significantly more of tumor than blood repertoires (p = 0.039).

This chain uses TRBV12-3 or TRBV12-4 with TRBJ1-2; 8 bases line up with TRBD1. This receptor was taken from a man in his forties with primary liver carcinoma and hepatitis B virus infection. The material sequenced was peripheral blood. The CDR3 here is CASSEMTGASDTF. For the CDR3, the DNA is TGTGCCAGCAGTGAAATGACAGGGGCCAGTGACACCTTC.